A selection of T cell receptor beta chains follows, all from one sample in a study of T cell changes during pregnancy in multiple sclerosis. Produced via immunoSEQ multiplex PCR; TCRdb's table is partial and in-frame only. The sample lists around 92,000 clones, approximately 95% occurring once. This specimen consisted of peripheral blood, obtained after pregnancy. These receptors originate from a female donor with multiple sclerosis, enrolled in a pregnancy study. Both conserved end residues are part of each CDR3. A D gene is named only where the DNA matches it firmly. A row's size may be missing; if present it is once, few, many or a size class.

>-|TRBV27|TRBJ1-5|-
TGTGCCAGCAGTCCATTCTCGGGGGTCTATAGCAATCAGCCCCAGCATTTT
CASSPFSGVYSNQPQHF
>-|TRBV6-5|TRBJ1-5|-
TGTGCCAGCAGCTTAAGTTCAGGGTTCAATCAGCCCCAGCATTTT
CASSLSSGFNQPQHF
>-|TRBV29-1|TRBJ2-7|-
TGCAGCGTTGAAGATCGACAGAACTACGAGCAGTACTTC
CSVEDRQNYEQYF
>TRBD1|TRBV18|TRBJ1-1|-
TGTGCCAGCTCACGCAAGGGACAGAGTAACACTGAAGCTTTCTTT
CASSRKGQSNTEAFF
>-|TRBV4-1|TRBJ1-2|-
TGCGCCAGCAGCCTAGGGGGGGCCACTGACTATGGCTACACCTTC
CASSLGGATDYGYTF
>TRBD1|TRBV19|TRBJ1-1|-
TGTGCCACTCTGGGCGTTAGGGGGCAGAACACTGAAGCTTTCTTT
CATLGVRGQNTEAFF
>TRBD2|TRBV11-2|TRBJ2-1|-
TGTGCCAGCAGCTTAGGATCTAGCGGATACAATGAGCAGTTCTTC
CASSLGSSGYNEQFF
>-|TRBV5-1|TRBJ1-2|-
TGCGCCAGCAGCTTGGGGAGTGGGGCCAGGGGAGATGGCTACACCTTC
CASSLGSGARGDGYTF
>-|TRBV6-1|TRBJ2-2|once
TGTGCCAGCAGTGAAGCCCCCAATCCCAGGACAGCGGCCAACACCGGGGAGCTGTTTTTT
CASSEAPNPRTAANTGELFF
>TRBD1|TRBV7-6|TRBJ1-1|-
TGTGCCAGCAGCCCAGAGACAGGGGGAACTGAAGCTTTCTTT
CASSPETGGTEAFF
>-|TRBV23-1|TRBJ1-5|-
TGCGCCAGCAGTCGCGCGAGGGAGAGGGAGACGGATCAGCCCCAGCATTTT
CASSRARERETDQPQHF
>-|TRBV5-4|TRBJ2-1|-
TGTGCCAGCAGCCCCGTGGGGGACTCAAGCTACAATGAGCAGTTCTTC
CASSPVGDSSYNEQFF
>-|TRBV6-1|TRBJ1-2|-
TGTGCCAGCAGTGTAGTGCGCGGGGATGGCTACACCTTC
CASSVVRGDGYTF
>TRBD2|TRBV7-9|TRBJ2-5|-
TGTGCCAGCAGCCCGGGAATTAGCGGGAGGGGGGCCCAGTACTTC
CASSPGISGRGAQYF
>-|TRBV9|TRBJ2-7|-
TGTGCCAGCAGCGTAGCTTTTGAGATCCTGGAGACCTACGAGCAGTACTTC
CASSVAFEILETYEQYF
>-|TRBV4-3|TRBJ1-1|-
TGCGCCAGCAGCCCTGCCTTTAATGACAGACTGAACACTGAAGCTTTCTTT
CASSPAFNDRLNTEAFF
>TRBD2|TRBV29-1|TRBJ2-7|-
TGCAGCGCTCGACTAGCGGGAGGTTACTACGAGCAGTACTTC
CSARLAGGYYEQYF
>TRBD2|TRBV6-5|TRBJ2-2|-
TGTGCCAGCCGCGGGAGAAGTACCGGGGAGCTGTTTTTT
CASRGRSTGELFF
>-|TRBV7-9|TRBJ1-5|-
TGTGCCAGCAGCTCAGACAGCTCCAATCAGCCCCAGCATTTT
CASSSDSSNQPQHF
>TRBD1|TRBV6-1|TRBJ2-2|once
TGTGCCAGCGTCCCCCGGGACAGTTCAATCGGGGAGCTGTTTTTT
CASVPRDSSIGELFF
>-|TRBV9|TRBJ2-1|-
TGTGCCAGCAGCGTAGAGTCGGTCTCCTACAATGAGCAGTTCTTC
CASSVESVSYNEQFF
>-|TRBV7-6|TRBJ2-2|-
TGTGCCAGCAGCTTAGTTGGGACACCGAACACCGGGGAGCTGTTTTTT
CASSLVGTPNTGELFF
>-|TRBV18|TRBJ2-3|-
TGTGCCAGCTCACCCCAGGGGATTAGGGGCACAGATACGCAGTATTTT
CASSPQGIRGTDTQYF
>TRBD1|TRBV7-2|TRBJ1-1|-
TGTGCCAGCAGCTCAAAAAGTACAGGGGGATCGAACACTGAAGCTTTCTTT
CASSSKSTGGSNTEAFF
>TRBD1|TRBV2|TRBJ2-5|-
TGTGCCAGCAGTGGCTCCGCAGGGGGTGCGGAGACCCAGTACTTC
CASSGSAGGAETQYF
>TRBD1|TRBV29-1|TRBJ2-7|-
TGCATAGGAGGACAGGGGTCTGAAATCGACGAGCAGTACTTC
CIGGQGSEIDEQYF
>TRBD2|TRBV4-1|TRBJ2-5|-
TGCGCCAGCAGCCAAGATATGAGGCGGGAGGCTTTCCAAGAGACCCAGTACTTC
CASSQDMRREAFQETQYF
>-|TRBV5-1|TRBJ2-1|-
TGCGCCAGCAGCTTGGTCGGTGACAGCATAAAGTTCTTC
CASSLVGDSIKFF
>-|TRBV2|TRBJ1-1|-
TGTGCCAGCAGGGCACAGGGGAACACTGAAGCTTTCTTT
CASRAQGNTEAFF
>-|TRBV28|TRBJ2-7|-
TGTGCCAGCAGTCCTGGACAGATCTACGAGCAGTACTTC
CASSPGQIYEQYF
>-|TRBV9|TRBJ2-3|-
TGTGCCAGCAGCGCCTGGGAGGAGATCGGCACAGATACGCAGTATTTT
CASSAWEEIGTDTQYF
>TRBD1|TRBV2|TRBJ2-7|-
TGTGCCAGCAATACCGGGACAGGCTCCTACGAGCAGTACTTC
CASNTGTGSYEQYF
>TRBD1|TRBV7-9|TRBJ2-1|-
TGTGCCAGCAGCTCCCCCCGGGACAGGGTTAACTCCTACAATGAGCAGTTCTTC
CASSSPRDRVNSYNEQFF
>-|TRBV19|TRBJ1-5|-
TGTGCCAGTACCAGGGGACCTCATCAGCCCCAGCATTTT
CASTRGPHQPQHF
>TRBD1|TRBV2|TRBJ1-4|once
TGTGCCAGCAGCAACGACAGGGGGCGCGGAGAAAAACTGTTTTTT
CASSNDRGRGEKLFF
>-|TRBV4-3|TRBJ2-7|-
TGCGCCAGCAGCCAAGAGTTCCGGAGCTCCTACGAGCAGTACTTC
CASSQEFRSSYEQYF
>TRBD1|TRBV29-1|TRBJ2-1|-
TGCAGCGTTGGAGGACAGGGGCGATACAATGAGCAGTTCTTC
CSVGGQGRYNEQFF
>-|TRBV14|TRBJ2-5|-
TGTGCCAGCAGCCAAGGAGCCTCCAGGGGCCTCCAAGAGACCCAGTACTTC
CASSQGASRGLQETQYF
>TRBD1|TRBV27|TRBJ1-2|once
TGTGCCAGCAGCCCCGGGACAGATTATGGCTACACCTTC
CASSPGTDYGYTF
>TRBD1|TRBV11-3|TRBJ2-6|-
TGTGCCAGCAGCCGGGGACAGGGGGCCACTGGGGCCAACGTCCTGACTTTC
CASSRGQGATGANVLTF
>-|TRBV5-6|TRBJ2-1|-
TGTGCCAGCAGCTTGACACGTGAGCAGTTCTTC
CASSLTREQFF
>TRBD2|TRBV5-4|TRBJ2-1|few
TGTGCCAGCAGCCCGACTAGCGGGAGTTACAATGAGCAGTTCTTC
CASSPTSGSYNEQFF
>TRBD1|TRBV7-2|TRBJ2-1|-
TGTGCCAGCAGCTCCGACAGGGGGCGGAATGAGCAGTTCTTC
CASSSDRGRNEQFF
>TRBD1|TRBV5-1|TRBJ1-2|-
TGCGCCAGCAGCGGACAGGGGGCCGGGGGCTACACCTTC
CASSGQGAGGYTF
>-|TRBV7-8|TRBJ2-3|-
TGTGCCAGCAGCGAGGGCCGAGCAGCCATTAACACAGATACGCAGTATTTT
CASSEGRAAINTDTQYF
>TRBD1|TRBV5-6|TRBJ1-3|-
TGTGCCAGCAGCAAGACAGGGCAGATCTCTGGAAACACCATATATTTT
CASSKTGQISGNTIYF